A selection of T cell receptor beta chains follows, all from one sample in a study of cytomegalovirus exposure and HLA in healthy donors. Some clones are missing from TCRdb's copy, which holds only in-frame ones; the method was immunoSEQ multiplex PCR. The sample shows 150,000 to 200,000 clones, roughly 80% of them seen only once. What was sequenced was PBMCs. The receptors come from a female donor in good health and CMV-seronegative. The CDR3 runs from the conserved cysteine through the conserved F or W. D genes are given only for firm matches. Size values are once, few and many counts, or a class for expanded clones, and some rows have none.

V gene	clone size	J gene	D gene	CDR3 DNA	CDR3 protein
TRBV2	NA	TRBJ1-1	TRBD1	TGTGCCAGCAGTACGGGACAGGGACCTGAAGCTTTCTTT	CASSTGQGPEAFF
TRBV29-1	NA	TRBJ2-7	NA	TGCAGCGTTGACACAGGGTACGAGCAGTACTTC	CSVDTGYEQYF
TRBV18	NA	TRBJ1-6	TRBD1	TGTGCCAGCTCACCGGGACAGGGAACACCCCTCCACTTT	CASSPGQGTPLHF
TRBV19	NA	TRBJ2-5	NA	TGTGCCAGTAGTAGGGACTCCCCGGGAGTGGAGACCCAGTACTTC	CASSRDSPGVETQYF
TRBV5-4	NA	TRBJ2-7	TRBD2	TGTGCCAGCAGCTCCAAGACTAGCGGGAACGAGCAGTACTTC	CASSSKTSGNEQYF
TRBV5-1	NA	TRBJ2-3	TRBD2	TGCGCCAGCAGCTTGGGTCGACTAGCGGGAGGGCTGGGTACAGATACGCAGTATTTT	CASSLGRLAGGLGTDTQYF
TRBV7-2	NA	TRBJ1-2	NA	TGTGCCAGCAGCTTAGTGCCAGGCTATTCTAACTATGGCTACACCTTC	CASSLVPGYSNYGYTF
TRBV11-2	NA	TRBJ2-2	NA	TGTGCCAGCAGCTCCTGGACGGGAACTTGGGACACCGGGGAGCTGTTTTTT	CASSSWTGTWDTGELFF
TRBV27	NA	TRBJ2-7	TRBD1	TGTGCCAGCAGTCCGACAGGGTACGAGCAGTACTTC	CASSPTGYEQYF
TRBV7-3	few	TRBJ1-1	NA	TGTGCCAGCAGCTTAACGAGTTCCGGGATCCATGAAGCTTTCTTT	CASSLTSSGIHEAFF
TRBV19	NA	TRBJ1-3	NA	TGTGCCAGTAACCCCAGGGACTCCCCGGGAAACACCATATATTTT	CASNPRDSPGNTIYF
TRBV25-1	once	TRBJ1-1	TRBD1	TGTGCCAGCATTCCTGCGACAGGGGGTTTATACACTGAAGCTTTCTTT	CASIPATGGLYTEAFF
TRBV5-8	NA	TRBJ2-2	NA	TGTGCCACCTTCAGACAGACAACCGGGGAGCTGTTTTTT	CATFRQTTGELFF
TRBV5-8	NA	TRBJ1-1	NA	TGTGCCAGCAGCCCGGGACACCAGAACACTGAAGCTTTCTTT	CASSPGHQNTEAFF
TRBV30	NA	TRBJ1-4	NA	TGTGCCTGGAGTGTACCGACCACGGGCAGGGTAGGCGAAAAACTGTTTTTT	CAWSVPTTGRVGEKLFF
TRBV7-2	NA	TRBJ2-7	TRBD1	TGTGCCAGCAGCTCCGGGACAGGGGCCTACGAGCAGTACTTC	CASSSGTGAYEQYF
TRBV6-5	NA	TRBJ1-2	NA	TGTGCCAGCAGTTACTCACAGGCGCTGTATGGCTACACCTTC	CASSYSQALYGYTF
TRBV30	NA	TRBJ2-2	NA	TGTGCCTGGAGTGTACACTGGGACACCCTTCCCGCGAACACCGGGGAGCTGTTTTTT	CAWSVHWDTLPANTGELFF
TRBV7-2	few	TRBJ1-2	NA	TGTGCCAGCAGCCCCGGCCAGAGACAGCTCTATGGCTACACCTTC	CASSPGQRQLYGYTF
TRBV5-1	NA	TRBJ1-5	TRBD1	TGCGCCAGCAGCTTACAGGGGAGGAATCAGCCCCAGCATTTT	CASSLQGRNQPQHF
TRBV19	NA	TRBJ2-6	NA	TGTGCCAGTAGTATAAGCGTCTCTGGGGCCAACGTCCTGACTTTC	CASSISVSGANVLTF
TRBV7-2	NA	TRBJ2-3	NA	TGTGCCAGCAGCTTATCGGATACGCAGTATTTT	CASSLSDTQYF
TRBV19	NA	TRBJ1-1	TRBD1	TGTGCCAGTAGTATAAAGGACAGGGTGGGTACTGAAGCTTTCTTT	CASSIKDRVGTEAFF
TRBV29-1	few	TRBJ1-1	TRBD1	TGCAGCGTTGACCCCGGGACAGGGGTTGAAGCTTTCTTT	CSVDPGTGVEAFF
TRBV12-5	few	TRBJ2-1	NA	TGTGCTAGTGGGACTTTCAATGAGCAGTTCTTC	CASGTFNEQFF
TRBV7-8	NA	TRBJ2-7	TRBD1	TGTGCCAGCAGCTGGGGGACAGCTTACGAGCAGTACTTC	CASSWGTAYEQYF
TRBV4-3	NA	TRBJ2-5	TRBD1	TGCGCCAGCAGCCAAGGGGTAGACAGGGATTTAATAGAGACCCAGTACTTC	CASSQGVDRDLIETQYF
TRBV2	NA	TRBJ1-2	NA	TGTGCCTCTCAGGAGCAGGGGATTAACTATGGCTACACCTTC	CASQEQGINYGYTF
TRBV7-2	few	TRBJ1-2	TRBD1	TGTGCCAGCAGCCCCGACAGGGGCGATGGCTACACCTTC	CASSPDRGDGYTF
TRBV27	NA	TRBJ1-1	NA	TGTGCCAGCAGCTCCGGGACACTGAACACTGAAGCTTTCTTT	CASSSGTLNTEAFF
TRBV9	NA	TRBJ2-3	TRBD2	TGTGCCAGCAGCGTAGGAGCGGGGGCCAGAGATACGCAGTATTTT	CASSVGAGARDTQYF
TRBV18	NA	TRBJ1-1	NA	TGTGCCAGCTCACCACCGGGGGGGAACACTGAAGCTTTCTTT	CASSPPGGNTEAFF
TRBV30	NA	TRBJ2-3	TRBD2	TGTGCCTGGAGGTCAGGGACTAGCGGGTGGGCAGATACGCAGTATTTT	CAWRSGTSGWADTQYF
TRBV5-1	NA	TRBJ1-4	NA	TGCGCCAGCAGCCTCGATGAGGTAAAACTGTTTTTT	CASSLDEVKLFF
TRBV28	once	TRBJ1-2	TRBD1	TGTGCCGGTAGTGAACAGGGGAAAGGTGGCTACACCTTC	CAGSEQGKGGYTF
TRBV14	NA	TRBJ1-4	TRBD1	TGTGCCAGTACAGGGGCAACTAATGAAAAACTGTTTTTT	CASTGATNEKLFF
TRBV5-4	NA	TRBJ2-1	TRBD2	TGTGCCAGCAGGGGGACTAGCGGTCCGAACTACAATGAGCAGTTCTTC	CASRGTSGPNYNEQFF
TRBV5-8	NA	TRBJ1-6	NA	TGTGCCAGCAGCTTTACAGGGTTGGATTCACCCCTCCACTTT	CASSFTGLDSPLHF
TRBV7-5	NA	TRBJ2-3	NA	TGTGCCAGAAGCTTAGCGGAAGCGGAGAGGGCAGATACGCAGTATTTT	CARSLAEAERADTQYF
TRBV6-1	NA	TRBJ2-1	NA	TGTGCCAGCTCCCGAGGGAGCTCCTACAATGAGCAGTTCTTC	CASSRGSSYNEQFF
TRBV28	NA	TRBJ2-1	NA	TGTGCCAGCAGTTTCCCCTTTGGGGGGGCGGGCAATGAGCAGTTCTTC	CASSFPFGGAGNEQFF
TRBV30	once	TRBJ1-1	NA	TGTGCCTGGAGTGAACAGCACATGAACACTGAAGCTTTCTTT	CAWSEQHMNTEAFF
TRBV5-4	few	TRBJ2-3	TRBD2	TGTGCCAGCACCCCAGGACTAGCGGGAGATACGCAGTATTTT	CASTPGLAGDTQYF
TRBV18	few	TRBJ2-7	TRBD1	TGTGCCAGCTCACCCCACGGGACAGGGGGACACGAGCAGTACTTC	CASSPHGTGGHEQYF
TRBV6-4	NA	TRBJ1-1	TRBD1	TGTGCCAGCGCAGACAGGGGGCTAGGCTACAGTGAAGCTTTCTTT	CASADRGLGYSEAFF
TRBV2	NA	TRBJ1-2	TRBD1	TGTGCCAGCAAGGGAGACAGGGGGCGTCCTCCACGTGGCTACACCTTC	CASKGDRGRPPRGYTF
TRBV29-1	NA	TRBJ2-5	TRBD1	TGCAGCGTTGCCGGGACAGGGGGGGGGACCCAGTACTTC	CSVAGTGGGTQYF
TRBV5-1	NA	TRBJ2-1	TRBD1	TGCGCCAGCAGCTCATCCGGGACAGGGGGCCCAATGGGCTCCTACAATGAGCAGTTCTTC	CASSSSGTGGPMGSYNEQFF
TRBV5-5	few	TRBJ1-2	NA	TGTGCCAGCAGCTTGGAGGGACAAGTTAACTATGGCTACACCTTC	CASSLEGQVNYGYTF
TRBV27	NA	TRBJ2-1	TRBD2	TGTGCCAGCAGTTTAGTGGGAGGGGCCCTTGAGCAGTTCTTC	CASSLVGGALEQFF
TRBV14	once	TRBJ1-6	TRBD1	TGTGCCAGCAGCCATTGGGACAGGGAAAGAGAATCACCCCTCCACTTT	CASSHWDRERESPLHF
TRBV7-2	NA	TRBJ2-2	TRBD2	TGTGCCAGCAGCTTATCTACGGGGGGGCATAACACCGGGGAGCTGTTTTTT	CASSLSTGGHNTGELFF
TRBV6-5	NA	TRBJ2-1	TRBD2	TGTGCCTCGTCGGGGGGGTCCCTCTACAATGAGCAGTTCTTC	CASSGGSLYNEQFF
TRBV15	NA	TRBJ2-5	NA	TGTGCCACCAGCAGAGATGTCGGAGTCCAAGAGACCCAGTACTTC	CATSRDVGVQETQYF
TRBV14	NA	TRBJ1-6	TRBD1	TGTGCCAGCAGCTCCGTAGGGGGCGCGTCCCCTAATTCACCCCTCCACTTT	CASSSVGGASPNSPLHF
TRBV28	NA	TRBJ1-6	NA	TGTGCCAGCGGCCCAGGACAGCTAAGCTCCTATAATTCACCCCTCCACTTT	CASGPGQLSSYNSPLHF
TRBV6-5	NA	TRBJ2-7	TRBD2	TGTGCCAGCAGTATTACTAGCGGGAATCGAGACGAGCAGTACTTC	CASSITSGNRDEQYF